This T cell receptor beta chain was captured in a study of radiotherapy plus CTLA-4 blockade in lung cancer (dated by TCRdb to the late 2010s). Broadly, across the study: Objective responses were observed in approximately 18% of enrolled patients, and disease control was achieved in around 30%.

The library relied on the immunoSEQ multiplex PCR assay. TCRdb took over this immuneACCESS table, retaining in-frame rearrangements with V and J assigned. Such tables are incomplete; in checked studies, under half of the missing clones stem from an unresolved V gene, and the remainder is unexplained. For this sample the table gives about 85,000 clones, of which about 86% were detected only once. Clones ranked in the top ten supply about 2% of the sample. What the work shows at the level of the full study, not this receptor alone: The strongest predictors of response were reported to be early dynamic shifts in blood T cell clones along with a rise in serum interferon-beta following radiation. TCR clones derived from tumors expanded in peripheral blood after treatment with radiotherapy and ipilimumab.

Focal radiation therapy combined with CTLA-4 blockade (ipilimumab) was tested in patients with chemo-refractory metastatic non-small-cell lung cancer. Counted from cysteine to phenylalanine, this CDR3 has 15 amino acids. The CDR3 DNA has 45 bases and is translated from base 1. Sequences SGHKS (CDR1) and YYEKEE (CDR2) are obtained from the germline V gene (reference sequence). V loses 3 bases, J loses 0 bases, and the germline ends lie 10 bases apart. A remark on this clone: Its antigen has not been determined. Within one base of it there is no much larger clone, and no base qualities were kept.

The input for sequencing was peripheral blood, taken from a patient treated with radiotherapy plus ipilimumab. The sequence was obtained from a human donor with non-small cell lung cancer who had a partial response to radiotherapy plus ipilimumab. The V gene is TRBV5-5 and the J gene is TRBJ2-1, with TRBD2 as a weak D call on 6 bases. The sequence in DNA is TGTGCCAGCAGCTCAGCGGGTGGCTCCTACAATGAGCAGTTCTTC. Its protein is CASSSAGGSYNEQFF.